A selection of T cell receptor beta chains follows, all from one sample in a study of OX40 agonist ivuxolimab in advanced cancers. TCRdb keeps only in-frame clones here, not all; method: immunoSEQ multiplex PCR. This sample has around 46,000 clones, with approximately 80% found just once. The sample here was CD4+ or CD8+ T cells sorted from blood, taken in a trial of the OX40 agonist ivuxolimab. The receptors stem from an adult with an advanced solid tumor such as melanoma, head and neck, liver or kidney cancer. Both conserved end residues are part of each CDR3. The D gene is left open where the match is weak. Clone sizes are given selectively: once, few, many, or a class where the clone is expanded.

TRBD1 | once | TRBJ2-1 | TRBV6-1 | TGTGCCAGCAGTGTTACACAGGGGGCCTACAATGAGCAGTTCTTC | CASSVTQGAYNEQFF
TRBD2 | NA | TRBJ2-3 | TRBV6-4 | TGTGCCAGTAAAACTAGCGGGAGCTCAGATACGCAGTATTTT | CASKTSGSSDTQYF
TRBD1 | NA | TRBJ1-2 | TRBV6-5 | TGTGCCAGCAGCTCCCAGGGGGCGTATGGCTACACCTTC | CASSSQGAYGYTF
TRBD1 | NA | TRBJ1-3 | TRBV9 | TGTGCCAGCAGCGTCTTCGACAGGGAGGTGGCTGGAAACACCATATATTTT | CASSVFDREVAGNTIYF
NA | NA | TRBJ2-7 | TRBV7-8 | TGTGCCAGCAGACAGGGAAATTGGGATGGGGCCTACGAGCAGTACTTC | CASRQGNWDGAYEQYF
TRBD2 | NA | TRBJ2-2 | TRBV27 | TGTGCCAGCAGTTTGCGGGCGGGAGGGCCCGGGGAGCTGTTTTTT | CASSLRAGGPGELFF
TRBD2 | NA | TRBJ2-7 | TRBV27 | TGTGCCAGCAGTTTATCCCTATTGACTAGCGGCGTCAACGAGCAGTACTTC | CASSLSLLTSGVNEQYF
NA | NA | TRBJ1-6 | TRBV10-3 | TGTGCCATCAGTGAGTCCGGGGACCTACTATCCTATAATTCACCCCTCCACTTT | CAISESGDLLSYNSPLHF
NA | NA | TRBJ2-7 | TRBV20-1 | TGCAGTGCCCAAAACACCTACGAGCAGTACTTC | CSAQNTYEQYF
NA | NA | TRBJ2-3 | TRBV28 | TGTGCCAGCAGGAACGAGGATCGGGGGTCCACAGATACGCAGTATTTT | CASRNEDRGSTDTQYF
TRBD1 | NA | TRBJ1-2 | TRBV19 | TGTGCCAGTAGTCCTATTGGACAGGGAGCTAACTATGGCTACACCTTC | CASSPIGQGANYGYTF
TRBD1 | NA | TRBJ1-3 | TRBV9 | TGTGCCAGCAGCGATCCCAATCTTCAACACCCGGGACAGGGTTCCCGAAACACCATATATTTT | CASSDPNLQHPGQGSRNTIYF
TRBD1 | once | TRBJ1-3 | TRBV5-1 | TGCGCCAGCAGCTTGGAAGACAGGGCCTCTGGAAACACCATATATTTT | CASSLEDRASGNTIYF
TRBD2 | NA | TRBJ2-7 | TRBV7-2 | TGTGCCAGCAGCTTAGGGGGACTAGGGGTCTACGAGCAGTACTTC | CASSLGGLGVYEQYF
NA | NA | TRBJ2-5 | TRBV10-2 | TGCGCCAGCAGTGAGGGAGGGGGAACGGGAGAGACCCAGTACTTC | CASSEGGGTGETQYF
NA | NA | TRBJ1-1 | TRBV29-1 | TGCAGCGTTGAAATACCCCCCGCGGGAGCTTTCTTT | CSVEIPPAGAFF
TRBD2 | NA | TRBJ2-1 | TRBV14 | TGTGCCAGCAGCCACCTGACTAGCGGATACAATGAGCAGTTCTTC | CASSHLTSGYNEQFF
TRBD1 | NA | TRBJ2-7 | TRBV2 | TGTGCCAGTACCGGGACAGGGGTCCCCTACGAGCAGTACTTC | CASTGTGVPYEQYF
TRBD1 | NA | TRBJ1-6 | TRBV27 | TGTGCCAGCAGTTTATGGGACAGGGCTGGGGATTCACCCCTCCACTTT | CASSLWDRAGDSPLHF
NA | NA | TRBJ2-5 | TRBV7-3 | TGTGCCAGCAGCTTATCACCTAGCGCCTACCAAGAGACCCAGTACTTC | CASSLSPSAYQETQYF
NA | NA | TRBJ2-7 | TRBV28 | TGTGCCAGCAGTACCCCCTACGAGCAGTACTTC | CASSTPYEQYF
TRBD1 | few | TRBJ1-4 | TRBV6-1 | TGTGCCAGCACCCGAACAGGGGCAGAGGCTGAAAAACTGTTTTTT | CASTRTGAEAEKLFF
TRBD1 | few | TRBJ1-5 | TRBV18 | TGTGCCAGCTCACGGGGACAGAATCAGCCCCAGCATTTT | CASSRGQNQPQHF
TRBD1 | NA | TRBJ1-3 | TRBV5-1 | TGCGCCAGCAGCTTAGAAGGGACAGCGCGCTCTGGAAACACCATATATTTT | CASSLEGTARSGNTIYF
TRBD1 | NA | TRBJ2-4 | TRBV11-1 | TGTGCCAGCAGCCGAAATCCGGGACAGGGGATGAACATTCAGTACTTC | CASSRNPGQGMNIQYF
TRBD2 | NA | TRBJ2-5 | TRBV10-2 | TGCGCCAGCAGAGAGGGTACAGCGGGAGGGCGAGAGACCCAGTACTTC | CASREGTAGGRETQYF
TRBD2 | once | TRBJ2-5 | TRBV5-4 | TGTGCCAGCAGCTTGACTAGCGGGAGTAAGGGTAGAGAGACCCAGTACTTC | CASSLTSGSKGRETQYF
TRBD1 | few | TRBJ1-3 | TRBV15 | TGTGCCACCAGCAGAACAGGGGAAGGAAACACCATATATTTT | CATSRTGEGNTIYF
TRBD1 | NA | TRBJ1-1 | TRBV2 | TGTGCCAGCAGGGGGGACAGCTTGAACACCGAAGCTTTCTTT | CASRGDSLNTEAFF
NA | once | TRBJ1-1 | TRBV4-2 | TGTGCCAGCAGCCTACAGGGAACCCAGGGCACTGAAGCTTTCTTT | CASSLQGTQGTEAFF
NA | NA | TRBJ2-7 | TRBV18 | TGTGCCAGCTCACCACCGGGAGCCTACGAGCAGTACTTC | CASSPPGAYEQYF
NA | NA | TRBJ1-1 | TRBV27 | TGTGCCAGCAGTTCGACCCGGTCTCAAAGGGCTTTCTTT | CASSSTRSQRAFF
NA | NA | TRBJ2-3 | TRBV29-1 | TGCAGCGTTGGGACGGCCAGCACAGATACGCAGTATTTT | CSVGTASTDTQYF
NA | NA | TRBJ2-5 | TRBV14 | TGTGCCAGCAGCCCGTCAGCCGGTGCAAAGACCCAGTACTTC | CASSPSAGAKTQYF
TRBD2 | once | TRBJ2-1 | TRBV30 | TGTGCCTGGAGTGTACCCGGGACTAGCGGGACAAAGGAGCAGTTCTTC | CAWSVPGTSGTKEQFF
NA | NA | TRBJ1-2 | TRBV28 | TGTGCCAGCAGTTTGGCACTCTATGGCTACACCTTC | CASSLALYGYTF
TRBD2 | NA | TRBJ2-3 | TRBV2 | TGTGCCGTGACTAGCTATGATACGCAGTATTTT | CAVTSYDTQYF
NA | NA | TRBJ2-1 | TRBV11-2 | TGTGCCAGCAGCTTAGAATTAGTGGGGCCGTTCTTC | CASSLELVGPFF
TRBD2 | NA | TRBJ2-1 | TRBV9 | TGTGCCAGCGGGACTAGCCAGACACTAGCCTACAATGAGCAGTTCTTC | CASGTSQTLAYNEQFF
TRBD2 | NA | TRBJ2-1 | TRBV29-1 | TGCAGCGTGGGTTCTTGGCGGGAGTGGTTCTACAATGAGCAGTTCTTC | CSVGSWREWFYNEQFF
TRBD1 | NA | TRBJ1-5 | TRBV19 | TGTGCCAGTAGTCGGGGACAGGGGCATCAGCCCCAGCATTTT | CASSRGQGHQPQHF
NA | NA | TRBJ2-1 | TRBV6-1 | TGTGCCAGCAGTGTCGGACAGAGTTCCTACAATGAGCAGTTCTTC | CASSVGQSSYNEQFF
NA | NA | TRBJ2-1 | TRBV5-1 | TGCGCCAGCAGCAGAGCGGATACCTACAATGAGCAGTTCTTC | CASSRADTYNEQFF
NA | NA | TRBJ1-5 | TRBV7-8 | TGTGCCAGCAGCTTAATAGAGAATCAGCCCCAGCATTTT | CASSLIENQPQHF
NA | NA | TRBJ2-3 | TRBV19 | TGTGCCAGTAACTTGGGACTTTCAGATACGCAGTATTTT | CASNLGLSDTQYF
TRBD1 | NA | TRBJ2-1 | TRBV5-1 | TGCGCCAGCAGCATACAGGGGGCTAGCTCCTACAATGAGCAGTTCTTC | CASSIQGASSYNEQFF
TRBD2 | NA | TRBJ2-5 | TRBV6-6 | TGTGCCAGCAGTGGGACGACTAGCGGGAAAGAGACCCAGTACTTC | CASSGTTSGKETQYF